The 22 T cell receptor beta chains given below trace back to one sample, sequenced in a study of cytomegalovirus exposure and HLA in healthy donors. Primers for the PCR totalled 60 Vbeta and 13 Jbeta. The method was immunoSEQ multiplex PCR; TCRdb's version includes in-frame clones alone and lacks a portion of them. Of almost 200,000 clones in the sample, around 79% were seen once. Sequencing used PBMCs. The receptors here all came from a male donor in good health and CMV-seropositive.

The CDR3 region is CASSQIPKRDSPYEQYF. As DNA, the CDR3 is TGTGCCAGCTCACAGATCCCGAAGAGGGACAGTCCCTACGAGCAGTACTTC. V gene TRBV18 combines with J gene TRBJ2-7, with TRBD1 matching over 7 bases. The CDR3 totals 17 residues. Germline V gene lookup returns CDR1 KGHSH and CDR2 LQKENI. V lost 4 bases to trimming and J lost 2 bases; unmatched junction nucleotides: 14.

The rearrangement uses TRBV7-3 and TRBJ1-1; D unclear. The CDR3 is 13 residues long. V was clipped by 3 bases and J by 1 base, with 6 bases between them. Per germline, CDR1 SGHTA and CDR2 FQGTGA. The CDR3 region is CASSFAENTEAFF. The CDR3 DNA follows: TGTGCCAGCAGCTTTGCAGAGAACACTGAAGCTTTCTTT.

The rearrangement uses TRBV28 and TRBJ2-1; D might be TRBD2 (5 bases). With 1 base removed from V and 0 bases from J, the gap between germline ends came to 10 bases. The CDR3 totals 16 residues. Germline-derived CDR1 and CDR2 are MDHEN and SYDVKM. CDR3 sequence reads: CASSLLRDSSYNEQFF. In nucleotides, the CDR3 is TGTGCCAGCAGTTTATTACGGGATAGCTCCTACAATGAGCAGTTCTTC.

This sequence joins TRBV9 and TRBJ1-1; 7 bases line up with TRBD1. Per the germline V gene, CDR1 is SGDLS and CDR2 is YYNGEE. With 0 bases clipped from V and 11 bases from J, the junction kept 10 bases outside the gene matches. There are 14 residues in the CDR3. CDR3: CASSVVGDRPEAFF. DNA of the CDR3: TGTGCCAGCAGCGTAGTAGGGGACAGACCGGAGGCTTTCTTT.

The chain has TRBV5-1 and TRBJ2-7; 7 bases line up with TRBD2. This CDR3 region has 16 residues. Germline V gene sequence: CDR1 SGHRS, CDR2 YFSETQ. J was trimmed by 0 bases and V by 4 bases; bases with no gene match: 10. The DNA of the CDR3 is TGCGCCAGCAGCGCCGTTGCGGGAGCGAGCTCCTACGAGCAGTACTTC. Translated: CASSAVAGASSYEQYF. Full variable domain (remainder filled in from reference TRBV5-1 and TRBJ2-7): KAGVTQTPRYLIKTRGQQVTLSCSPISGHRSVSWYQQTPGQGLQFLFEYFSETQRNKGNFPGRFSGRQFSNSRSEMNVSTLELGDSALYLCASSAVAGASSYEQYFGPGTRLTVT.

The chain couples TRBV18 to TRBJ1-2, with D uncertain. The CDR3 has 13 amino acids. The germline CDR1 and CDR2 sequences are KGHSH and LQKENI. Trimming took off 3 bases at V and 8 bases at J, with 13 bases between the two ends. The CDR3 protein is CASSPDAQYGYTF. The CDR3 DNA sequence: TGTGCCAGCTCACCCGATGCCCAGTACGGCTACACCTTC.

This clone was picked up one time. One end of the junction does not line up with germline, which may come from a read error. This sample also contains other DNA sequences that code for the same CDR3. The V and J genes are TRBV11-2 and TRBJ2-5; 11 positions agree with TRBD2. This CDR3 comprises 15 residues. CDR1 and CDR2 from the germline V gene are SGHAT and FQNNGV. CDR3 loop: CASSSGTSGQETQYF. As DNA, the CDR3 is TGCGCCAGCAGCTCCGGGACTAGCGGACAAGAGACCCAGTACTTC.

The V and J genes are TRBV7-2 and TRBJ2-5; D unresolved. The CDR3 runs 11 residues. Germline V gives CDR1 SGHTA, CDR2 FQGNSA. V was trimmed by 3 bases and J by 5 bases, leaving 4 bases between them. CDR3 nucleotide sequence: TGTGCCAGCAGCTTGAGTGAGACCCAGTACTTC. Translating it yields CASSLSETQYF. Filled out from reference TRBV7-2 and TRBJ2-5, the complete variable domain reads GAGVSQSPSNKVTEKGKDVELRCDPISGHTALYWYRQSLGQGLEFLIYFQGNSAPDKSGLPSDRFSAERTGGSVSTLTIQRTQQEDSAVYLCASSLSETQYFGPGTRLLVL.

The CDR3 loop reads CATSTRGKEMGELFF. DNA for the CDR3: TGTGCCACCAGCACAAGAGGCAAGGAAATGGGGGAGCTGTTTTTT. The chain couples TRBV15 to TRBJ2-2; D gene uncertain. Germline CDR1 and CDR2: LNHNV and YYDKDF (reference sequence). This CDR3 has 15 amino acids. V dropped 4 bases and J dropped 8 bases, with 17 bases sitting between them.

The chain is built from TRBV29-1 and TRBJ1-4, with D possibly matching TRBD1 (5 bases). Germline V gives CDR1 SQVTM, CDR2 ANQGSEA. The V end was cut by 3 bases, the J end by 6 bases, with 11 bases between. This CDR3 has 13 residues. The CDR3 spells CSVDYWGDEKLFF. The CDR3 DNA reads as TGCAGCGTTGATTATTGGGGGGATGAAAAACTGTTTTTT.

This chain connects TRBV21-1 to TRBJ1-6. TRBV21-1 corresponds to a pseudogene. The CDR3 contains 15 residues. The CDR3 here is CASRIENTVRSPLHF. The DNA for the CDR3 is TGTGCCAGCAGAATCGAGAATACCGTGAGGTCACCCCTCCACTTT.

J is TRBJ2-3 and V is TRBV7-9; 12 bases fit TRBD2. The junction had 3 bases not matched to a gene; V was cut back by 4 bases and J by 4 bases. Germline CDR1 reads SEHNR; CDR2 reads FQNEAQ (reference sequence). The CDR3 is 15 amino acids. CDR3 bases: TGTGCCAGCAGCTCCCTAGCGGGAGGGGCAGATACGCAGTATTTT. Translating it yields CASSSLAGGADTQYF.

The chain employs TRBV6-1 and TRBJ2-4; D possibly corresponds to TRBD1 (6 bases). Germline lookup yields CDR1 MNHNS and CDR2 SASEGT. The CDR3 consists of 14 residues. With 7 bases removed from V and 5 bases from J, the gap between germline ends came to 15 bases. The CDR3, as DNA: TGTGCCAGCATCAGCCGGGACACACAAAACATTCAGTACTTC. Its translation is CASISRDTQNIQYF.

This clone was picked up one time. This sequence joins TRBV11-2 and TRBJ2-1; TRBD2 agrees at 10 bases. Germline assignment: CDR1 SGHAT and CDR2 FQNNGV. V trimming: 3 bases; J trimming: 4 bases; junction bases outside the gene matches: 3. There are 15 residues in the CDR3. CDR3 in DNA: TGTGCCAGCAGCTTTGAACTAGCGGGATACAATGAGCAGTTCTTC. It translates to CASSFELAGYNEQFF.

The rearrangement links TRBV4-3 to TRBJ2-1, with 10 bases lining up with TRBD1. CDR1 is LGHNA and CDR2 is YSLEER in the germline V gene. This CDR3 contains 17 residues. Losses at the gene ends were 3 bases for V and 4 bases for J; bases not matched to a gene: 9. As DNA, the CDR3 is TGCGCCAGCAGCCACCTCGACCGGGACAGGGGTTACAATGAGCAGTTCTTC. Translating gives CASSHLDRDRGYNEQFF.

This chain links TRBV18 with TRBJ1-1; a weak D match, TRBD1 (5 bases). CDR3 length: 15 residues. The V end was cut by 5 bases, the J end by 3 bases, with 16 bases between. Germline CDR1 is KGHSH and CDR2 is LQKENI. CDR3 bases: TGTGCCAGCTCATCGACTCCCAGGGAGGACACTGAAGCTTTCTTT. Translation gives CASSSTPREDTEAFF.

This clone has a handful of counts. V usage is TRBV4-3 and J usage is TRBJ2-4; 14 bases map to TRBD2. The V gene's germline CDR1 is LGHNA and CDR2 YSLEER. There are 15 residues in the CDR3. J was trimmed by 12 bases and V by 3 bases; bases with no gene match: 7. The CDR3 protein is CASSQETSGGAGQYF. The CDR3 DNA sequence: TGCGCCAGCAGCCAGGAGACTAGCGGGGGGGCGGGTCAGTACTTC.

The chain is built from TRBV2 and TRBJ2-7; D possibly corresponds to TRBD2 (7 bases). The CDR3 covers 18 residues. Trimming removed 5 bases at V and 0 bases at J, with 23 bases between. The germline V gene has CDR1 SNHLY and CDR2 FYNNEI. The CDR3 loop reads CASSISGRGVTPSYEQYF. The DNA for the CDR3 is TGTGCCAGCAGTATCTCGGGGAGGGGGGTGACCCCCTCCTACGAGCAGTACTTC.

In the case of this clone: At one of its ends the junction is not consistent with the germline gene, which may arise from a read error. CDR3 DNA sequence: TGCAGCGTTGGATTAGGACAGGCGTTGGACGGGGGGCTGTTTTTT. As protein: CSVGLGQALDGGLFF. The genes are TRBV29-1 and TRBJ2-2; tentatively, D is TRBD1 (7 bases). The CDR3 length is 15 residues. Germline V lookup: CDR1 SQVTM, CDR2 ANQGSEA.

This clone was counted a single time. The gene calls are TRBV28 and TRBJ1-2, with 8 positions matching TRBD1. This CDR3 is 13 amino acids long. Germline loops: CDR1 MDHEN, CDR2 SYDVKM. V gave up 10 bases and J gave up 4 bases; unmatched junction bases: 8. CDR3 protein: CAIGTGAPYGYTF. For the CDR3, the DNA is TGTGCCATCGGGACAGGAGCCCCCTATGGCTACACCTTC.

The chain recombines TRBV5-4 with TRBJ2-7, with TRBD2 identical over 13 bases. CDR3 length: 17 amino acids. J was trimmed by 5 bases and V by 4 bases; bases with no gene match: 12. Germline CDR1 reads SGHNT; CDR2 reads YYREEE (reference sequence). The CDR3 region is CASSPRPTSGGAHEQYF. Written as DNA, the CDR3 is TGTGCCAGCAGCCCCAGACCCACTAGCGGGGGGGCCCACGAGCAGTACTTC.

The chain recombines TRBV4-1 with TRBJ2-3; 9 bases map to TRBD2. V lost 3 bases to trimming and J lost 6 bases; unmatched junction nucleotides: 10. CDR3 length: 16 residues. Per the germline V gene, CDR1 is MGHRA and CDR2 is YSYEKL. Written as DNA, the CDR3 is TGCGCCAGCAGCCATATGATAGCGGGAGCCGTGGATACGCAGTATTTT. Translation gives CASSHMIAGAVDTQYF.